The 17 T cell receptor beta chains below all came from one sample that was sequenced in a study of beta chain features in type 1 diabetes. Investigators reverse transcribed all isolated RNA, so they sequenced expressed TCRB transcripts. Repertoires were generated with immunoSEQ multiplex PCR, while TCRdb's copy carries only in-frame clones and drops some. The sample holds under 350,000 clones, approximately 14% seen once. These receptors' targets are unknown. Overall study findings and caveats: Shortening that was moderate but significant affected the TCRB CDR3s of Type 1 diabetes patients in all four CD4+ subsets.

Sequencing was done on a sample of naive CD4+ T cells from blood. These receptors all come from a man aged 25 to 40 with type 1 diabetes.

The rearrangement uses TRBV14 and TRBJ2-7; maybe TRBD2 (5 bases). The CDR3 runs 12 residues. Trimming left V 3 bases short and J 7 bases short, with 10 bases between. Per the germline V gene, CDR1 is SGHDN and CDR2 is FVKESK. The CDR3 region is CASSQGRREQYF. As DNA, the CDR3 is TGTGCCAGCAGCCAGGGGAGAAGGGAGCAGTACTTC.

This clone came up a few times. The chain has TRBV7-9 and TRBJ1-3, with D uncertain. The CDR3 spans 13 residues. In germline, CDR1 is SEHNR, CDR2 FQNEAQ (reference sequence). Deletions cut 11 bases from V and 8 bases from J, with 19 bases between. The CDR3 DNA sequence: TGTGCCCCCTCCGGTCCATCCGAGGACACCATATATTTT. Its translation is CAPSGPSEDTIYF.

This clone was recorded a few times. This chain uses TRBV2 with TRBJ2-3; D call uncertain. Per the germline V gene, CDR1 is SNHLY and CDR2 is FYNNEI. The CDR3 consists of 13 residues. V was shortened by 4 bases and J by 0 bases, with 5 bases between the two germline ends. The CDR3 region has the DNA TGTGCCAGCAGTGGGCCTAGCACAGATACGCAGTATTTT. Translation: CASSGPSTDTQYF.

The table lists this clone with a few counts. The chain links TRBV5-1 to TRBJ1-5; D is possibly TRBD1 (6 bases). The V gene lost 2 bases and the J gene lost 3 bases, with 9 bases spanning the gap. CDR1 is SGHRS, CDR2 YFSETQ, per germline. This CDR3 has 14 residues. CDR3 nucleotides: TGCGCCAGCAGCTTAACAGGGTACAATCAGCCCCAGCATTTT. This codes for CASSLTGYNQPQHF.

V usage is TRBV23-1 and J usage is TRBJ2-7, with 7 bases identical to TRBD1. TRBV23-1 is labeled an ORF, and its function is uncertain. With 4 bases clipped from V and 2 bases from J, the junction kept 11 bases outside the gene matches. This CDR3 comprises 16 residues. The CDR3: CASSRRQGKDTYEQYF. The CDR3, as DNA: TGCGCCAGCAGTCGACGACAGGGCAAGGATACCTACGAGCAGTACTTC.

This clone was observed a handful of times. This chain connects TRBV7-2 to TRBJ2-1; D is possibly TRBD2 (6 bases). Deletions cut 4 bases from V and 7 bases from J, with 11 bases between. Germline lookup yields CDR1 SGHTA and CDR2 FQGNSA. The length of the CDR3 is 13 residues. The CDR3: CASSSSGLNEQFF. CDR3 bases: TGTGCCAGCAGCTCCAGCGGGTTGAATGAGCAGTTCTTC.

This clone was picked up a small number of times. J is TRBJ1-1 and V is TRBV13; D call uncertain. Deletions cut 5 bases from V and 4 bases from J, with 2 bases between. This CDR3 contains 10 residues. Looked up from germline, CDR1 is PRHDT and CDR2 is FYEKMQ (reference sequence). The CDR3 nucleotides read TGTGCCAGCAGCCTCACTGAAGCTTTCTTT. Translating gives CASSLTEAFF. Full variable domain (rest looked up from reference TRBV13 and TRBJ1-1): AAGVIQSPRHLIKEKRETATLKCYPIPRHDTVYWYQQGPGQDPQFLISFYEKMQSDKGSIPDRFSAQQFSDYHSELNMSSLELGDSALYFCASSLTEAFFGQGTRLTVV.

V usage is TRBV5-1 and J usage is TRBJ2-7; D might be TRBD1 (7 bases). Trimming removed 0 bases at V and 3 bases at J, with 16 bases between. CDR1 is SGHRS and CDR2 is YFSETQ in the germline V gene. CDR3 size: 16 residues. This CDR3 reads CASSLGGTAMGYEQYF. The DNA for the CDR3 is TGCGCCAGCAGCTTGGGCGGGACAGCGATGGGCTACGAGCAGTACTTC.

The chain recombines TRBV15 with TRBJ2-2, with D maybe TRBD2 (7 bases). Trimming took off 4 bases at V and 4 bases at J, with 16 bases between the two ends. Germline V gene sequence: CDR1 LNHNV, CDR2 YYDKDF (reference sequence). The CDR3 totals 16 residues. DNA of the CDR3: TGTGCCACCAGCATCCTAGGGGGGGTGGTCACCGGGGAGCTGTTTTTT. Encoded protein: CATSILGGVVTGELFF.

This sequence joins TRBV25-1 and TRBJ2-3; perhaps TRBD1 as D (5 bases). CDR1 is MGHDK, CDR2 SYGVNS, per germline. CDR3 size: 16 residues. V was cut by 2 bases and J by 6 bases, with 18 bases left in between. CDR3 bases: TGTGCCAGCAGTGAACATTGGGGCCTCAATTCGGATACGCAGTATTTT. Residues: CASSEHWGLNSDTQYF.

The rearrangement links TRBV19 to TRBJ2-1; D is possibly TRBD2 (5 bases). Per the germline V gene, CDR1 is LNHDA and CDR2 is SQIVND (reference sequence). Deletions cut 2 bases from V and 5 bases from J, with 10 bases between. The CDR3 has 14 amino acids. The CDR3 coding sequence is TGTGCCAGTAGTATACCTCCGGGGAACAATGAGCAGTTCTTC. The encoded protein is CASSIPPGNNEQFF.

A remark on this clone: Other DNA variants within this sample encode the same CDR3. This sequence joins TRBV6-5 and TRBJ2-1, with 7 bases matching TRBD1. The CDR3 is 14 amino acids. The V segment lost 2 bases and the J segment 4 bases; nucleotides outside the gene matches: 2. In germline, CDR1 is MNHEY, CDR2 SVGAGI. This CDR3 reads CASSYRQGYNEQFF. In nucleotides, the CDR3 is TGTGCCAGCAGTTACCGACAGGGTTACAATGAGCAGTTCTTC.

The chain joins TRBV27 to TRBJ2-5; D is uncertain. The DNA end favors TRBJ2-7, so the J call may be wrong. The CDR3 is 13 residues long. Germline V CDR1 and CDR2: MNHEY, SMNVEV (reference sequence). The CDR3 sequence is CASSYYGTYEQYF. The CDR3 DNA follows: TGTGCCAGCAGCTACTACGGCACCTACGAGCAGTACTTC.

A remark on this clone: The junction and the germline gene differ at one end; a read error may be behind it. The chain links TRBV6-6 to TRBJ2-3, with no clear D. Germline V gives CDR1 MNHNY, CDR2 SVGAGI (reference sequence). CDR3 size: 12 residues. The CDR3: CASSNSGDTQYF. The CDR3 nucleotides are TGTGCCAGCAGTAACTCCGGGGATACGCAGTATTTT.

This clone was counted only a few times. The chain carries TRBV9 and TRBJ2-3; TRBD2 might be the D (5 bases). The CDR3 runs 14 residues. Germline loops: CDR1 SGDLS, CDR2 YYNGEE. V shed 0 bases and J shed 11 bases, with 16 bases lying between them. The CDR3 spells CASSVETSGPRQYF. CDR3 nucleotide sequence: TGTGCCAGCAGCGTAGAAACTAGTGGTCCACGGCAGTATTTT.

There are a few counts of this clone. The chain uses TRBV6-5 and TRBJ1-5, with 7 positions matching TRBD1. The CDR3 extends over 14 amino acids. Trimming cost V 5 bases and J 2 bases; bases outside gene matches: 3. Germline loops: CDR1 MNHEY, CDR2 SVGAGI. The CDR3 loop is CASSQTGGNQPQHF. In DNA, the CDR3 is TGTGCCAGCAGTCAAACAGGGGGCAATCAGCCCCAGCATTTT.

This clone was found a few times. V gene TRBV9 combines with J gene TRBJ2-7, with a possible D match to TRBD1 (6 bases). The CDR3 sequence is 16 residues long. Germline V gene data show CDR1 as SGDLS and CDR2 as YYNGEE. V was shortened by 2 bases and J by 7 bases, with 22 bases between the two germline ends. The chain's CDR3 is CASSVLARTASTEQYF. The CDR3 region has the DNA TGTGCCAGCAGCGTCCTAGCTAGGACAGCGTCTACGGAGCAGTACTTC.